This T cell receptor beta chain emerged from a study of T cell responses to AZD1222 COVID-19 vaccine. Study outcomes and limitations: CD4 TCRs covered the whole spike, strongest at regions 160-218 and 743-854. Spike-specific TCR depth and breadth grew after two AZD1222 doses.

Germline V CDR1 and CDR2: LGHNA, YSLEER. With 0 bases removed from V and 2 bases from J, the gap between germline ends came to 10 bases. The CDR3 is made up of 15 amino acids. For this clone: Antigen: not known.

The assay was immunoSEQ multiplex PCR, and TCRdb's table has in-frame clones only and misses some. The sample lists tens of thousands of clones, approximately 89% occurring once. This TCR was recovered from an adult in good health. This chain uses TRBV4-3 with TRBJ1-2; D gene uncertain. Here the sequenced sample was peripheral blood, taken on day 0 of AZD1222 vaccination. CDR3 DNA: TGCGCCAGCAGCCAAGAAACGGAAGACAACTATGGCTACACCTTC. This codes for CASSQETEDNYGYTF.